This T cell receptor beta chain was recorded in a study of control samples from healthy donors and cancer patients. Profiling relied on immunoSEQ multiplex PCR, and the TCRdb table lists in-frame clones only, not all of them. This sample has 95,000 to 150,000 clones, with 80% to 95% found just once. CDR1 MNHEY and CDR2 SVGAGI come from the germline V gene. CDR3 length: 14 amino acids. The junction had 1 base not matched to a gene; V was cut back by 5 bases and J by 0 bases. The gene calls are TRBV6-5 and TRBJ2-3; 8 bases agree with TRBD2. The source is a woman between 18 and 29 years old in good health. The sample taken for sequencing was blood. The CDR3 sequence is CASSPGGSTDTQYF. CDR3 nucleotide sequence: TGTGCCAGCAGTCCGGGGGGGAGCACAGATACGCAGTATTTT.